This record looks at one TCR beta chain sequence and its context. What antigen it recognizes has not been identified. Base qualities are missing; no much larger clone stands one base away. Participants were included only if at least one PBMC sample before ART initiation and at least two post-ART samples were available. Treatment was received in the United States of America by all participants with HIV. Before DNA extraction, cryopreserved samples containing about 0.9-11 million PBMC were thawed and washed. At the time of the earliest PBMC sample, participants with HIV were aged between roughly 20 and 60 years. Each participant contributed PBMC samples from 1-4 timepoints before ART initiation and 2-8 timepoints after ART initiation, with a median of 7 samples. Serial HIV viral load, CD4+ T-cell count, ART history and demographic data were obtained for every participant. Genomic DNA was extracted from unsorted PBMC with a Qiagen kit on a QIAcube, with processing performed in batches of 12 samples.

The germline V gene (reference sequence) specifies MNHEY as CDR1 and SMNVEV as CDR2. Trimming at the junction amounts to 6 bases on V and 4 bases on J, and the germline ends lie 16 bases apart. Counted from cysteine to phenylalanine, this CDR3 has 15 amino acids. Of all the DNA, just the CDR3 is kept, 45 bases in frame from base 1. This sample was taken from a study of long-term antiretroviral therapy in people with HIV (dated by TCRdb to 2021 to 2024). Regarding the complete study: Collection of the earliest samples took place about a decade ahead of the 2015 WHO recommendation for immediate ART, at a time when ART was typically delayed until CD4 counts fell. This retrospective serial study examined whether starting ART and sustained HIV suppression were associated with changes in the composition and diversity of the TRB repertoire in peripheral blood. A total of under 250 cryopreserved PBMC samples were contributed to the cohort by 30 adults with confirmed HIV infection, with samples collected serially over a mean of about 6 years (range 1-12). Of the roughly 32 participants with HIV, ten to eleven were female. No cross-contamination during QIAcube processing turned up in test extractions that ran a monoclonal T-cell line alongside about 35 polyclonal samples. Study-wide findings and limitations: Inferences about post-ART repertoire changes are limited because no data were available on ART adherence, viral resistance or therapy changes. Compared with controls, HIV repertoires had narrower CDR3 length ranges, and the network structure pointed to an antigen-experienced repertoire that shifted only slightly toward naive after ART. Starting ART was linked to a significant rise in TRB diversity, yet even after long-term ART the diversity remained significantly lower than in transplant donor controls. Because pre-ART samples had limited cell numbers, unsorted PBMC were profiled rather than sorted CD4+ and CD8+ T cells. Samples dated from the mid-2000s to the late 2010s, and the ART regimens used may be less effective than current ones. Because PBMC availability was limited, only the TCR beta chain was sequenced, with no alpha chain pairing. Expanded TRB clones identified before ART initiation dominated the repertoire at all time points, although this dominance fluctuated and declined in many PLHIV after ART.

The immunoSEQ hsTCRB v3.0 assay was used at survey level resolution for TRB variable region sequencing. TRB sequencing targeted a depth of roughly 40,000-55,000 T-cell genomes per sample. TRB libraries were pooled and sequenced on an Illumina MiSeq using a v3 150-cycle kit. The authors' pipeline ran thus. Repertoire analysis was run in R within a reproducible Nextflow workflow that covered QC, data transformation and analysis. LymphoSeq2, an R package for exploring AIRR-Seq data, was used to implement custom analyses. A few samples yielding fewer than 5000 total TRB sequences were excluded, leaving 150 to 200 analyzed HIV repertoires. Among the roughly 180 retained HIV repertoires, 55 to 60 were collected before ART initiation and some 130 after ART initiation. Repertoires were downsampled to 5000 TRB nucleotide sequences, with summary statistics averaged over 100 downsampling iterations. Only TRB sequences with CDR3 regions of at least seven amino acids were retained for analysis. A Shannon entropy-derived clonality score and the Gini coefficient were used to measure diversity. In the repertoire networks, any two of the top 5000 CDR3 amino acid sequences were connected whenever the two sequences differed by an edit distance of one. For TRB CDR3 amino acid sequences, antigen specificity groups and MHC restriction were predicted with GLIPH2. CDR3 amino acid sequences were matched against VDJdb and McPAS-TCR to flag known CMV, EBV, HIV or tissue antigen associations. Pre-ART, post-ART and control groups were compared with Wilcoxon signed-rank tests and Holm-Bonferroni correction. As stored in TCRdb, this immuneACCESS dataset retains in-frame rearrangements with V and J assigned. A fraction of the clones does not appear; measured against another copy, unresolved V genes explain less than half of the discrepancy, and the remainder lacks a known reason. V, J and clone size reflect that table, while D and trimming were determined from the DNA. The sample profile shows some 15,000 clones; approximately 73% of them were found once. The top ten constitute about a quarter of the sample.

Recombination linked TRBV27 to TRBJ1-5; the D gene identity is not certain. The receptor was derived from a man aged 40-49 years with HIV. Here the sequenced sample was unsorted PBMCs, taken 3.1 years after starting antiretroviral therapy. CDR3 sequence: CASRFTASRNQPQHF. The nucleotides read TGTGCCAGCAGATTTACGGCCTCGAGAAATCAGCCCCAGCATTTT.